These 31 T cell receptor beta chains originate from one sample sequenced in a study of T cells in narcolepsy. Clones were read by immunoSEQ multiplex PCR, and TCRdb kept only the in-frame ones, dropping some. This table has tens of thousands of clones, approximately 82% appearing once. The sample taken for sequencing was memory (CD45RA-) CD4+ T cells from blood. These receptors were taken from a human donor in good health.

This chain uses TRBV18 with TRBJ1-5; 7 bases map to TRBD1. The junction had 4 bases not matched to a gene; V was cut back by 4 bases and J by 1 base. Germline V lookup: CDR1 KGHSH, CDR2 LQKENI. The CDR3 covers 15 residues. The DNA of the CDR3 is TGTGCCAGCTCACGTGGGGGACAGAGCAATCAGCCCCAGCATTTT. Its protein product is CASSRGGQSNQPQHF. Supplemented by reference TRBV18 and TRBJ1-5, the full variable domain reads NAGVMQNPRHLVRRRGQEARLRCSPMKGHSHVYWYRQLPEEGLKFMVYLQKENIIDESGMPKERFSAEFPKEGPSILRIQQVVRGDSAAYFCASSRGGQSNQPQHFGDGTRLSIL.

The chain links TRBV14 to TRBJ2-7; D possibly corresponds to TRBD2 (5 bases). The V gene lost 0 bases and the J gene lost 3 bases, with 9 bases spanning the gap. The CDR3 has 14 residues. The germline CDR1 and CDR2 sequences are SGHDN and FVKESK. CDR3 residues: CASSQDLASYEQYF. CDR3 in DNA: TGTGCCAGCAGCCAAGATCTAGCTAGCTACGAGCAGTACTTC.

This clone appeared once. The gene calls are TRBV6-5 and TRBJ1-6; 9 bases fit TRBD1. The V segment lost 7 bases and the J segment 9 bases; nucleotides outside the gene matches: 7. Germline values: CDR1 MNHEY, CDR2 SVGAGI. The CDR3 is 14 residues long. The CDR3 sequence: CASKGTGPLSPLHF. DNA of the CDR3: TGTGCCAGCAAAGGGACAGGGCCTCTTTCACCCCTCCACTTT.

This rearrangement joins TRBV5-1 to TRBJ1-3, with 10 positions matching TRBD1. The ends lost 4 bases at V and 4 bases at J; junction bases unmatched: 2. The CDR3 totals 14 residues. Germline CDR1 SGHRS, CDR2 YFSETQ. The DNA of the CDR3 is TGCGCCAGCAGCGCGGGACAGGGGGGAAACACCATATATTTT. Translation: CASSAGQGGNTIYF.

This clone has only a few counts. The chain is built from TRBV5-1 and TRBJ2-2; D is unresolved. Trimming left V 0 bases short and J 5 bases short, with 14 bases between. Germline V gene sequence: CDR1 SGHRS, CDR2 YFSETQ. This CDR3 is built from 16 residues. The CDR3 nucleotides are TGCGCCAGCAGCTTGGATTCCCCCTCCGGGACCGGGGAGCTGTTTTTT. Translation gives CASSLDSPSGTGELFF.

The CDR3 reads CASRGLTDTQYF. The CDR3 DNA is TGTGCCAGCAGAGGGCTCACAGATACGCAGTATTTT. The V call is TRBV7-9, the J call TRBJ2-3; D not certain. This CDR3 has 12 residues. The ends were cut back, 6 bases at V and 2 bases at J, with 6 bases in the middle. Germline V gene data show CDR1 as SEHNR and CDR2 as FQNEAQ (reference sequence).

V gene TRBV10-2 combines with J gene TRBJ1-5; D unresolved. The CDR3 has 12 residues. CDR1 WSHSY and CDR2 SAAADI come from the germline V gene. V lost 1 base, J lost 9 bases, and 7 bases lay in between. This CDR3 reads CASSEFFGPQHF. CDR3 sequence (DNA): TGCGCCAGCAGTGAGTTTTTCGGGCCCCAGCATTTT.

The chain carries TRBV6-6 and TRBJ1-2, with D possibly being TRBD1 (5 bases). Looked up from germline, CDR1 is MNHNY and CDR2 is SVGAGI (reference sequence). Deletions cut 6 bases from V and 6 bases from J, with 14 bases between. This CDR3 contains 13 residues. CDR3 sequence reads: CASSPREGNGYTF. The CDR3 nucleotides are TGTGCCAGCAGCCCCAGGGAGGGTAATGGCTACACCTTC.

For the CDR3, the DNA is TGTGCCAGCAGCCACGGTACGCCCGGGGAGCTGTTTTTT. Protein sequence: CASSHGTPGELFF. The chain has TRBV7-3 and TRBJ2-2; no clear D gene. Looked up from germline, CDR1 is SGHTA and CDR2 is FQGTGA. The CDR3 loop spans 13 amino acids. Trimming shortened V by 5 bases and J by 6 bases, and 10 bases separated the two germline ends.

The V and J genes are TRBV19 and TRBJ2-2, with TRBD1 matching over 7 bases. The germline V gene has CDR1 LNHDA and CDR2 SQIVND (reference sequence). The CDR3 covers 16 residues. V dropped 5 bases and J dropped 2; count of bases not matched to a gene: 8. The chain's CDR3 is CASSPWTGGNTGELFF. CDR3 in DNA: TGTGCCAGTAGTCCATGGACAGGAGGTAACACCGGGGAGCTGTTTTTT.

The chain is built from TRBV5-4 and TRBJ1-4; possible D gene TRBD1, 6 bases. The germline V gene has CDR1 SGHNT and CDR2 YYREEE (reference sequence). V dropped 4 bases and J dropped 3 bases, with 10 bases sitting between them. The CDR3 is 14 residues long. CDR3 nucleotide sequence: TGTGCCAGCAGCCGGGGGGGCTCTAATGAAAAACTGTTTTTT. It translates to CASSRGGSNEKLFF.

CDR3 sequence (DNA): TGTGCCAGCAGCCCCCGAACCTTCACCGGGACTAGCGGGTTTAGAGAGCAGTTCTTC. It codes for CASSPRTFTGTSGFREQFF. The chain has TRBV4-2 and TRBJ2-1, with 12 bases aligning to TRBD2. The CDR3 contains 19 residues. Germline V CDR1 and CDR2: LGHNA, YNFKEQ. The trim removed 4 bases at V and 10 bases at J, leaving 20 bases unmatched.

By sample share, this clone is large (0.1 to 1%). V and J are TRBV19 and TRBJ1-5; TRBD1 matches at 7 bases. CDR3 size: 14 residues. Germline V gene data show CDR1 as LNHDA and CDR2 as SQIVND (reference sequence). J was trimmed by 6 bases and V by 6 bases; bases with no gene match: 8. This CDR3 reads CASRFPGDSQPQHF. CDR3 DNA: TGTGCCAGTAGGTTTCCAGGGGACAGTCAGCCCCAGCATTTT.

This chain uses TRBV5-8 with TRBJ1-1, with D unresolved. The CDR3 spans 15 residues. Trimming pared 2 bases from V and 1 base from J, leaving 12 bases between. CDR1 and CDR2 from the germline V gene are SGHTS and YDEGEE. This CDR3 is CASSFSFPQNTEAFF. The CDR3 DNA reads as TGTGCCAGCAGCTTTTCATTTCCACAGAACACTGAAGCTTTCTTT.

The gene calls are TRBV6-1 and TRBJ1-4, with a weak D call TRBD1 (6 bases). V shed 8 bases and J shed 5 bases, with 18 bases lying between them. CDR3 length: 15 amino acids. The germline CDR1 and CDR2 sequences are MNHNS and SASEGT. The CDR3 region has the DNA TGTGCCAGCTCTATTCTAAATACAGGGAATGAAAAACTGTTTTTT. Protein product: CASSILNTGNEKLFF.

This chain links TRBV9 with TRBJ1-1; 8 nucleotides agree with TRBD1. The CDR3 covers 13 residues. With 3 bases clipped from V and 3 bases from J, the junction kept 1 base outside the gene matches. CDR1 is SGDLS, CDR2 YYNGEE, per germline. CDR3 in DNA: TGTGCCAGCAGCGCGACAGGGGACACTGAAGCTTTCTTT. Protein sequence: CASSATGDTEAFF. Complete variable domain (other parts from reference TRBV9 and TRBJ1-1): DSGVTQTPKHLITATGQRVTLRCSPRSGDLSVYWYQQSLDQGLQFLIQYYNGEERAKGNILERFSAQQFPDLHSELNLSSLELGDSALYFCASSATGDTEAFFGQGTRLTVV.

The chain joins TRBV5-8 to TRBJ1-2, with D unclear. The CDR3 length is 14 residues. The germline CDR1 and CDR2 sequences are SGHTS and YDEGEE. V gave up 0 bases and J gave up 4 bases, with 10 bases separating them. CDR3 region: CASSLGGKAYGYTF. The CDR3 nucleotides are TGTGCCAGCAGCTTGGGAGGGAAGGCCTATGGCTACACCTTC.

The gene calls are TRBV2 and TRBJ1-4, with D hard to call. From germline, CDR1 is SNHLY and CDR2 FYNNEI. This CDR3 region has 13 residues. V was trimmed by 3 bases and J by 7 bases, leaving 9 bases between them. DNA of the CDR3: TGTGCCAGCAGTGATGGAGGGTCTGAAAAACTGTTTTTT. Amino acids: CASSDGGSEKLFF.

This clone occurred once. The chain is built from TRBV6-5 and TRBJ1-2; D is uncertain. Germline lookup yields CDR1 MNHEY and CDR2 SVGAGI. Between the trimmed V and J ends, which lost 0 bases and 2 bases, there was a span of 7 bases. The CDR3 contains 14 residues. DNA for the CDR3: TGTGCCAGCAGTTACTCGGGGAAGAACTATGGCTACACCTTC. Protein product: CASSYSGKNYGYTF.

Worth noting for this clone: The same CDR3 arises from other DNA sequences in this sample as well. The chain recombines TRBV19 with TRBJ2-7; perhaps TRBD2 as D (5 bases). The CDR3 extends over 13 amino acids. Between the trimmed V and J ends, which lost 1 base and 7 bases, there was a span of 11 bases. The V gene's germline CDR1 is LNHDA and CDR2 SQIVND (reference sequence). The CDR3 region is CASSIGGFQEQYF. As DNA, the CDR3 is TGTGCCAGTAGTATAGGCGGGTTTCAGGAGCAGTACTTC.

V and J are TRBV6-1 and TRBJ2-7; 10 bases are a match to TRBD1. The germline V gene encodes CDR1 MNHNS and CDR2 SASEGT. CDR3 length equals 15 residues. V lost 5 bases to trimming and J lost 3 bases; unmatched junction nucleotides: 7. This chain's CDR3 is CASSSPGQGIYEQYF. The CDR3 DNA reads as TGTGCCAGCAGTTCCCCGGGACAGGGGATCTACGAGCAGTACTTC.

This clone occurred a few times. The gene calls are TRBV14 and TRBJ1-1; D is uncertain. CDR3 length: 13 residues. Germline V gene sequence: CDR1 SGHDN, CDR2 FVKESK. V was shortened by 0 bases and J by 6 bases, with 8 bases between the two germline ends. The CDR3 DNA reads TGTGCCAGCAGCCAAGATCTGGTTGCTGAAGCTTTCTTT. It encodes CASSQDLVAEAFF. The variable domain in full, completed from reference TRBV14 and TRBJ1-1, reads EAGVTQFPSHSVIEKGQTVTLRCDPISGHDNLYWYRRVMGKEIKFLLHFVKESKQDESGMPNNRFLAERTGGTYSTLKVQPAELEDSGVYFCASSQDLVAEAFFGQGTRLTVV.

This rearrangement joins TRBV5-1 to TRBJ2-1, with 10 bases matching TRBD2. V was pared by 3 bases and J by 5 bases, with 17 bases of the junction left unmatched. CDR3 size: 19 residues. Germline CDR1 SGHRS, CDR2 YFSETQ. The CDR3 loop reads CASSSHLSKSSGRDNEQFF. The CDR3 DNA reads as TGCGCCAGCAGCTCCCATTTATCAAAATCTAGCGGGAGAGACAATGAGCAGTTCTTC. Based on the CDR3 plus reference TRBV5-1 and TRBJ2-1, the full variable domain is KAGVTQTPRYLIKTRGQQVTLSCSPISGHRSVSWYQQTPGQGLQFLFEYFSETQRNKGNFPGRFSGRQFSNSRSEMNVSTLELGDSALYLCASSSHLSKSSGRDNEQFFGPGTRLTVL.

CDR3 in DNA: TGTGCCAGCAGTTTAAGGAAGAGGGCCCTTACTTACAATGAGCAGTTCTTC. It specifies CASSLRKRALTYNEQFF. The J gene is TRBJ2-1, the V gene TRBV7-8, with a tentative D call TRBD2 (5 bases). This CDR3 has 17 residues. V lost 6 bases to trimming and J lost 4 bases, with 22 bases between them. In germline, CDR1 is SGHVS, CDR2 FQNEAQ.

CDR3 amino acids: CASLLGGAGNSPLHF. The CDR3, as DNA: TGTGCCAGCCTTCTCGGGGGGGCGGGTAATTCACCCCTCCACTTT. The chain uses TRBV28 and TRBJ1-6, with D tentatively TRBD1 (6 bases). The CDR3 is 15 amino acids. Per germline, CDR1 MDHEN and CDR2 SYDVKM. Trimming cost V 8 bases and J 6 bases, with 17 bases left between them.

Notes on this clone: At one boundary the junction diverges from the germline segment, which might be a read error. The gene calls are TRBV2 and TRBJ1-1; 7 nucleotides agree with TRBD1. Germline-derived CDR1 and CDR2 are SNHLY and FYNNEI. This CDR3 is 13 amino acids long. The CDR3 sequence: CACREASQGLAFF. CDR3 DNA sequence: TGTGCCTGCAGGGAAGCCTCACAGGGGCTGGCTTTCTTT.

This clone was counted between two and nine times. The V call is TRBV11-3, the J call TRBJ1-5, with 12 bases aligning to TRBD1. The CDR3 has 20 residues. Unmatched junction bases numbered 23, after V lost 5 bases and J lost 9 bases. Germline CDR1 is SGHNT and CDR2 is YENEEA. CDR3 nucleotides: TGTGCCAGCAGCCATGGCGAGGGGACAGGGGGCGTAGGAGGATTACGGCCCCAGCATTTT. Residues: CASSHGEGTGGVGGLRPQHF.

This sequence joins TRBV2 and TRBJ1-1, with no clear D. The CDR3 extends over 14 amino acids. V was cut by 4 bases and J by 0 bases, with 9 bases left in between. Germline V gives CDR1 SNHLY, CDR2 FYNNEI. The CDR3 region is CASSVKQLNTEAFF. Here the CDR3 DNA reads TGTGCCAGCAGTGTAAAACAATTGAACACTGAAGCTTTCTTT. The complete variable domain, with remaining parts taken from reference TRBV2 and TRBJ1-1, reads EPEVTQTPSHQVTQMGQEVILRCVPISNHLYFYWYRQILGQKVEFLVSFYNNEISEKSEIFDDQFSVERPDGSNFTLKIRSTKLEDSAMYFCASSVKQLNTEAFFGQGTRLTVV.

This clone was counted a few times. The CDR3 is CASSIGGMNTEAFF. The CDR3 bases are TGTGCCAGTAGTATTGGGGGGATGAACACTGAAGCTTTCTTT. The chain uses TRBV19 and TRBJ1-1; a weak D match, TRBD1 (5 bases). The germline gives CDR1 LNHDA, CDR2 SQIVND (reference sequence). V lost 3 bases, J lost 0 bases, and 8 bases lay in between. The CDR3 is 14 amino acids. Supplemented by reference TRBV19 and TRBJ1-1, the full variable domain reads DGGITQSPKYLFRKEGQNVTLSCEQNLNHDAMYWYRQDPGQGLRLIYYSQIVNDFQKGDIAEGYSVSREKKESFPLTVTSAQKNPTAFYLCASSIGGMNTEAFFGQGTRLTVV.

V and J are TRBV27 and TRBJ1-4; D is undetermined. The CDR3 runs 14 residues. Per the germline V gene, CDR1 is MNHEY and CDR2 is SMNVEV (reference sequence). The V and J ends lost 6 bases and 0 bases respectively, with 8 bases between them. This chain's CDR3 is CASSGLATNEKLFF. For the CDR3, the DNA is TGTGCCAGCAGCGGGTTAGCAACTAATGAAAAACTGTTTTTT.

The chain has TRBV2 and TRBJ2-3, with a tentative D call TRBD2 (6 bases). Germline-derived CDR1 and CDR2 are SNHLY and FYNNEI. V was cut by 8 bases and J by 5 bases, with 14 bases left in between. This CDR3 is 13 amino acids long. Here the CDR3 reads CASQIGTQDTQYF. The CDR3 DNA reads as TGTGCCAGCCAAATCGGGACTCAAGATACGCAGTATTTT.